This T cell receptor beta chain was captured in a study of cytomegalovirus exposure and HLA in healthy donors. As for this clone: What it binds is unknown. The sample holds other DNA sequences that translate to the same CDR3.

The germline V gene encodes CDR1 SGDLS and CDR2 YYNGEE. The CDR3 is 16 residues long. Trimming cost V 3 bases and J 1 base, with 14 bases left between them. Overall study results and limits: Cytomegalovirus status, reportedly, was diagnosed with high specificity and sensitivity by the classifier.

Primers: 60 Vbeta forward and 13 Jbeta reverse. Profiled with immunoSEQ multiplex PCR; TCRdb holds only in-frame clones, not every one. The sample carries 110,000 to 150,000 clones, roughly three quarters recorded once. The sequencing input was PBMCs. The source of this sequence is a man aged 18 to 29 in good health and CMV-seronegative. The genes are TRBV9 and TRBJ2-1; D possibly corresponds to TRBD2 (6 bases). Written as DNA, the CDR3 is TGTGCCAGCAGCGGGGGTCTGGGGGGATCCTACAATGAGCAGTTCTTC. Protein sequence: CASSGGLGGSYNEQFF.